Sequencing of this TCR beta chain was carried out in a study of tumor-infiltrating lymphocytes in primary liver carcinoma. Germline DNA was extracted alongside blood RNA, which was obtained from unsorted whole blood. The count of this clonotype is one. Relative to the germline gene, one junction end is altered; a read error may explain this. Starting from 450 to 500 ng of total RNA, TCR beta cDNA was produced with a primer in the constant region. The TCR beta library was amplified through three nested multiplex PCR rounds in a modified ARM-PCR procedure. TRBV1-TRBV30 forward primers paired with a C-beta reverse primer drove the first two PCR rounds, roughly 10 cycles each. MiXCR, run by TCRdb on the multiplex PCR reads, gives a single entry per CDR3 protein. Found here are a few hundred thousand distinct CDR3 sequences, approximately 54% of them singletons; the top ten hold 15% to 20%. This CDR3 has 13 amino acids. Germline CDR1 is SGHNT and CDR2 is YYREEE (reference sequence).

The source is a woman aged 25-40 years with primary liver carcinoma and hepatitis B virus infection. The chain links TRBV5-4 to TRBJ1-1; maybe TRBD1 (6 bases). Input material: peripheral blood. The CDR3 is CTSSPPQGIRALF. CDR3 in DNA: TGTACCAGCAGCCCCCCACAGGGAATTAGGGCTCTCTTT.